Below are 11 T cell receptor beta chains sequenced from a single sample in a study of blood T cell repertoires in COVID-19. Libraries were prepared by immunoSEQ multiplex PCR; TCRdb keeps only in-frame clonotypes and omits some of them. The sample records about 440,000 clones, roughly 87% being singletons. The sequencing input was PBMCs or T cells enriched from blood (not recorded which). Receptors originate from a man aged 18 to 29 who had recovered from COVID-19.

The table lists this clone with a count of one. The rearrangement links TRBV10-1 to TRBJ1-4; possible D gene TRBD1, 6 bases. Germline V gives CDR1 WNHNN, CDR2 SYGVQD (reference sequence). CDR3 length: 16 residues. The germline V and J ends were trimmed by 5 bases and 4 bases, with 17 bases remaining between them. CDR3 DNA: TGCGCCAGCAGTATCCCGGACAGTTACCTTAATGAAAAACTGTTTTTT. Protein product: CASSIPDSYLNEKLFF.

This chain links TRBV29-1 with TRBJ2-1, with 14 nucleotides matching TRBD2. Germline V gives CDR1 SQVTM, CDR2 ANQGSEA. CDR3 size: 19 residues. V was pared by 7 bases and J by 5 bases, with 19 bases of the junction left unmatched. The CDR3, as DNA: TGCAGCGCTTTGGGATCGGGGACTAGCGGGGGCCGGGGGAACAATGAGCAGTTCTTC. Protein product: CSALGSGTSGGRGNNEQFF.

V and J are TRBV5-5 and TRBJ2-1; 7 nucleotides agree with TRBD2. Trimming removed 3 bases from V and 3 bases from J; junction bases left unmatched: 6. Germline V CDR1 and CDR2: SGHKS, YYEKEE (reference sequence). The CDR3 totals 15 residues. The CDR3, as DNA: TGTGCCAGCAGCTCCTGGGGGGGAGGCTACAATGAGCAGTTCTTC. This sequence encodes CASSSWGGGYNEQFF.

In its sample, this clone was seen a few times. The chain is built from TRBV27 and TRBJ2-1, with 8 bases identical to TRBD2. J lost 3 bases, V lost 3 bases, and 4 bases had no gene match. Germline values: CDR1 MNHEY, CDR2 SMNVEV (reference sequence). CDR3 length equals 15 residues. This CDR3 is CASSFNSGIYNEQFF. CDR3 DNA sequence: TGTGCCAGCAGTTTTAATAGCGGGATCTACAATGAGCAGTTCTTC.

The chain employs TRBV27 and TRBJ2-2, with 14 positions matching TRBD2. CDR1 is MNHEY and CDR2 is SMNVEV in the germline V gene (reference sequence). The CDR3 runs to 19 residues. The J segment lost 3 bases and the V segment lost 10 bases, leaving 16 bases of the junction unmatched. CDR3 sequence: CATTTFQTSGGAYTGELFF. For the CDR3, the DNA is TGTGCCACCACGACTTTCCAGACTAGCGGGGGGGCCTACACCGGGGAGCTGTTTTTT.

This clone was found once. V is TRBV19 and J is TRBJ1-3, with D hard to call. Germline CDR1 and CDR2: LNHDA and SQIVND (reference sequence). The CDR3 is 11 residues long. Trimming left V 6 bases short and J 5 bases short, with 5 bases between. DNA for the CDR3: TGTGCCAGTAGGACAAGAAACACCATATATTTT. Translated, it gives CASRTRNTIYF. Full variable domain (remainder filled in from reference TRBV19 and TRBJ1-3): DGGITQSPKYLFRKEGQNVTLSCEQNLNHDAMYWYRQDPGQGLRLIYYSQIVNDFQKGDIAEGYSVSREKKESFPLTVTSAQKNPTAFYLCASRTRNTIYFGEGSWLTVV.

This chain joins TRBV9 and TRBJ2-3; D is unresolved. This CDR3 has 14 amino acids. V lost 0 bases, J lost 3 bases, and 8 bases lay in between. CDR1 and CDR2 from the germline V gene are SGDLS and YYNGEE. As DNA, the CDR3 is TGTGCCAGCAGCGTAGGGGCGCCAACAGATACGCAGTATTTT. Translating it yields CASSVGAPTDTQYF.

This chain connects TRBV4-1 to TRBJ2-4; D possibly corresponds to TRBD2 (5 bases). CDR1 and CDR2 from the germline V gene are MGHRA and YSYEKL. V was pared by 1 base and J by 1 base, with 14 bases between. The CDR3 spans 17 residues. The CDR3 sequence: CASSQVALTSAKNIQYF. As DNA, the CDR3 is TGCGCCAGCAGCCAAGTAGCGTTAACTTCTGCCAAAAACATTCAGTACTTC.

This clone was detected only a few times. The rearrangement uses TRBV2 and TRBJ1-2, with a possible D match to TRBD1 (5 bases). Trimming shortened V by 5 bases and J by 4 bases, and 11 bases separated the two germline ends. This CDR3 contains 13 residues. Germline V gene sequence: CDR1 SNHLY, CDR2 FYNNEI. CDR3: CASSNRGIYGYTF. Here the CDR3 DNA reads TGTGCCAGCAGTAATAGGGGCATCTATGGCTACACCTTC. The variable domain in full, with the rest retrieved from reference TRBV2 and TRBJ1-2, is EPEVTQTPSHQVTQMGQEVILRCVPISNHLYFYWYRQILGQKVEFLVSFYNNEISEKSEIFDDQFSVERPDGSNFTLKIRSTKLEDSAMYFCASSNRGIYGYTFGSGTRLTVV.

There are a few counts of this clone. The chain couples TRBV2 to TRBJ1-3, with D tentatively TRBD1 (5 bases). The CDR3 consists of 16 residues. V was clipped by 1 base and J by 3 bases, with 13 bases between them. The germline V gene has CDR1 SNHLY and CDR2 FYNNEI. The CDR3 DNA follows: TGTGCCAGCAGTGAAGGGGGGGGTTTCCGTGGAAACACCATATATTTT. Protein sequence: CASSEGGGFRGNTIYF.

The CDR3 loop reads CSARKPPLHF. The CDR3 DNA is TGCAGTGCTAGAAAGCCACCCCTCCACTTT. The V gene is TRBV20-1, the J gene TRBJ1-6; D gene unclear. Germline assignment: CDR1 DFQATT and CDR2 SNEGSKA (reference sequence). V was clipped by 2 bases and J by 11 bases, with 4 bases between them. The CDR3 loop spans 10 amino acids.